Presented here are 20 T cell receptor beta chains from one specimen sequenced in a study of response to subunit inactivated influenza vaccine. Each CDR3 protein gets one entry after TCRdb re-called the RT-PCR reads with MiXCR. The sample records some 550,000 distinct CDR3 sequences, approximately 22% being singletons. The sample also formed part of further work on T cells expressing NK-cell markers. In that study: For TCR beta, cDNA was produced by 5'RACE template switching with UMIs.

The specimen comprised CD4+ T cells sorted from PBMCs, sampled about 12 days after vaccination. Source of these receptors: a man over 45 who received an inactivated influenza vaccine.

In its sample, this clonotype was seen a few times. J is TRBJ1-1 and V is TRBV5-1; no clear D gene. Per germline, CDR1 SGHRS and CDR2 YFSETQ. CDR3 length: 12 residues. V was pared by 4 bases and J by 1 base, with 5 bases between. The CDR3 protein is CASSGRNTEAFF. CDR3 in DNA: TGCGCCAGCAGCGGGAGGAACACTGAAGCTTTCTTT.

This rearrangement joins TRBV25-1 to TRBJ1-4, with TRBD1 matching 11 bases. Germline V lookup: CDR1 MGHDK, CDR2 SYGVNS. The CDR3 has 13 residues. The ends lost 8 bases at V and 10 bases at J; junction bases unmatched: 6. The CDR3 loop reads CASADRGPGKLFF. DNA for the CDR3: TGTGCCAGCGCGGACAGGGGGCCCGGAAAACTGTTTTTT.

This clonotype came up a few times. The chain links TRBV29-1 to TRBJ1-1; D remains unclear. This CDR3 has 12 amino acids. From germline, CDR1 is SQVTM and CDR2 ANQGSEA. The ends were cut back, 5 bases at V and 4 bases at J, with 11 bases in the middle. CDR3: CSVPRGGTEAFF. In DNA form, the CDR3 reads TGCAGCGTTCCACGGGGAGGCACTGAAGCTTTCTTT.

This clonotype appeared a few times. This chain links TRBV29-1 with TRBJ1-1; 7 positions match TRBD1. The CDR3 is 12 amino acids. Germline-derived CDR1 and CDR2 are SQVTM and ANQGSEA. CDR3 DNA: TGCAACGCACAGGGGATGAACACTGAAGCTTTCTTT. Translated, it gives CNAQGMNTEAFF.

The CDR3 loop is CASSSRQVHEQYF. CDR3 nucleotide sequence: TGTGCCAGCAGCTCAAGACAGGTCCACGAGCAGTACTTC. V and J are TRBV7-9 and TRBJ2-7; D perhaps matches TRBD1 (6 bases). CDR1 and CDR2 from the germline V gene are SEHNR and FQNEAQ (reference sequence). The CDR3 sequence is 13 residues long. Trimming left V 4 bases short and J 5 bases short, with 12 bases between.

As to this clonotype: This may be a read error: a much more frequent sequence differs by one nucleotide. The rearrangement joins TRBV10-3 to TRBJ2-2; 7 bases are shared with TRBD2. The germline V gene encodes CDR1 ENHRY and CDR2 SYGVKD. The CDR3 covers 16 residues. CDR3 DNA sequence: TGTGCCATCAGTACCCCTAGCGGCGCGAACACCGGGGAGCTGGTTTTT. Translation gives CAISTPSGANTGELVF.

The chain links TRBV7-9 to TRBJ2-5; 9 bases agree with TRBD2. V lost 1 base and J lost 4; bases outside the gene matches: 7. Germline V CDR1 and CDR2: SEHNR, FQNEAQ (reference sequence). This CDR3 spans 16 amino acids. The CDR3 nucleotides read TGTGCCAGCAGCTTAGGTCTAGCGGGGATCAGAGAGACCCAGTACTTC. It translates to CASSLGLAGIRETQYF. Variable domain in full (rest from reference TRBV7-9 and TRBJ2-5): DTGVSQNPRHKITKRGQNVTFRCDPISEHNRLYWYRQTLGQGPEFLTYFQNEAQLEKSRLLSDRFSAERPKGSFSTLEIQRTEQGDSAMYLCASSLGLAGIRETQYFGPGTRLLVL.

This clonotype showed up just a few times. This rearrangement joins TRBV10-3 to TRBJ2-5; D not resolved. Trimming pared 3 bases from V and 1 base from J, leaving 6 bases between. CDR1 and CDR2 (germline): ENHRY, SYGVKD. This CDR3 spans 13 amino acids. The chain's CDR3 is CAISDGFQETQYF. The CDR3 bases are TGTGCCATCAGTGATGGCTTCCAAGAGACCCAGTACTTC.

The V and J genes are TRBV28 and TRBJ2-7; D possibly corresponds to TRBD1 (6 bases). Trimming removed 10 bases from V and 2 bases from J, with 12 bases in between. The germline gives CDR1 MDHEN, CDR2 SYDVKM. The CDR3 length is 12 residues. The CDR3 spells CATRRQAYEQYF. The CDR3 DNA reads TGTGCCACCCGCCGACAGGCCTACGAGCAGTACTTC.

The table lists this clonotype with many counts. The chain recombines TRBV12-3 or TRBV12-4 with TRBJ2-4; D uncertain. The CDR3 is 13 amino acids. With 5 bases removed from V and 1 base from J, the gap between germline ends came to 6 bases. CDR3 amino acids: CASSDSAKNIQYF. The CDR3, as DNA: TGTGCCAGCAGTGATTCTGCCAAAAACATTCAGTACTTC.

This chain connects TRBV7-9 to TRBJ2-1; D gene uncertain. Trimming stripped 6 bases from V and 5 bases from J, with 14 bases between. In germline, CDR1 is SEHNR, CDR2 FQNEAQ (reference sequence). The CDR3 runs to 14 residues. This chain's CDR3 is CASSPPWQHNEQFF. The DNA of the CDR3 is TGTGCCAGCAGTCCCCCGTGGCAGCACAATGAGCAGTTCTTC.

CDR3 sequence reads: CASSFIGGGNTIYF. In nucleotides, the CDR3 is TGTGCCAGCAGTTTTATCGGAGGGGGAAACACCATATATTTT. The V and J genes are TRBV12-3 or TRBV12-4 and TRBJ1-3; unclear D gene. Trimming cost V 3 bases and J 4 bases, with 10 bases left between them. The CDR3 extends over 14 amino acids.

The V call is TRBV20-1, the J call TRBJ1-2; D is possibly TRBD1 (5 bases). The CDR3 is 12 residues long. V was clipped by 1 base and J by 6 bases, with 9 bases between them. CDR1 and CDR2 (germline): DFQATT, SNEGSKA (reference sequence). The CDR3 loop is CSARADTHGYTF. In DNA, the CDR3 is TGCAGTGCTAGAGCGGACACGCATGGCTACACCTTC.

This clonotype has a handful of counts. The chain couples TRBV20-1 to TRBJ2-5; the match to TRBD1 covers 8 bases. Looked up from germline, CDR1 is DFQATT and CDR2 is SNEGSKA (reference sequence). J was trimmed by 1 base and V by 5 bases; bases with no gene match: 3. The CDR3 runs to 13 residues. The CDR3 DNA reads as TGCAGTGCTGGACAGGGCGGCCAAGAGACCCAGTACTTC. Its translation is CSAGQGGQETQYF.

This clonotype was picked up one time. The chain employs TRBV4-1 and TRBJ2-1; TRBD1 matches at 8 bases. Germline lookup yields CDR1 MGHRA and CDR2 YSYEKL. The CDR3 is 15 amino acids. J lost 10 bases, V lost 4 bases, and 12 bases had no gene match. Here the CDR3 reads CASSRGQGTPGEQFF. The CDR3 DNA is TGCGCCAGCAGCCGAGGACAGGGTACTCCGGGGGAGCAGTTCTTC.

This clonotype occurred a few times. The chain recombines TRBV4-3 with TRBJ1-2; no firm D call. In germline, CDR1 is LGHNA, CDR2 YSLEER. V gave up 0 bases and J gave up 4 bases, with 12 bases separating them. This CDR3 region has 15 residues. Here the CDR3 reads CASSQDWQTFYGYTF. For the CDR3, the DNA is TGCGCCAGCAGCCAAGACTGGCAGACCTTCTATGGCTACACCTTC.

The V and J genes are TRBV11-2 and TRBJ1-2, with D unresolved. The V gene lost 2 bases and the J gene lost 6 bases, with 16 bases spanning the gap. From germline, CDR1 is SGHAT and CDR2 FQNNGV. There are 15 residues in the CDR3. The CDR3 DNA reads TGTGCCAGCAGCTTATCCCCCTCGGGGAAGGATGGCTACACCTTC. It yields the protein CASSLSPSGKDGYTF.

The chain has TRBV6-2 or TRBV6-3 and TRBJ2-1; D remains unclear. The CDR3 loop spans 15 amino acids. The ends were cut back, 8 bases at V and 3 bases at J, with 17 bases in the middle. Per the germline V gene, CDR1 is MNHEY and CDR2 is SVGEGT. Here the CDR3 DNA reads TGTGCCAGCTCCCAGGAGCGACTGAACTACAATGAGCAGTTCTTC. Amino acid sequence: CASSQERLNYNEQFF.

The V gene is TRBV5-1, the J gene TRBJ2-7; D call uncertain. Germline assignment: CDR1 SGHRS and CDR2 YFSETQ. The CDR3 contains 14 residues. Deletions cut 0 bases from V and 10 bases from J, with 17 bases between. The CDR3 bases are TGCGCCAGCAGCTTGGACGGTCTCGAGGTGAAACAGTACTTC. It specifies CASSLDGLEVKQYF.

In its sample, this clonotype was seen a few times. This rearrangement joins TRBV7-9 to TRBJ2-1; TRBD2 agrees at 8 bases. The CDR3 runs to 15 residues. The V segment lost 4 bases and the J segment 7 bases; nucleotides outside the gene matches: 9. Germline V gives CDR1 SEHNR, CDR2 FQNEAQ (reference sequence). The CDR3 DNA sequence: TGTGCCAGCAGCTCCAGGGAGCGGGGGATGAATGAGCAGTTCTTC. Protein sequence: CASSSRERGMNEQFF.